This TCR beta chain was sequenced for a study of blood T cell repertoires in COVID-19 (dated by TCRdb to the early 2020s). Study-wide context: The collaborator samples originated in the United States, Italy and Spain and spanned the acute and convalescent phases of COVID-19. The material from the prospective study consisted of cDNA or gDNA derived from T cells, B-cell-depleted T cells, or PBMCs. The dataset comprised deeply sampled blood TCRbeta repertoires from subjects exposed to, actively infected with, or recovered from COVID-19. The repertoires were released in a freely available public database intended as a resource for research on the immune response to SARS-CoV-2. Samples were obtained from the ongoing ImmuneRACE study (first 160 participants) and from about 1,300 subjects provided by 6 global collaborators. Sample metadata almost always included a de-identified subject ID, COVID-19 status, age in years and sex. Where available, HLA class I and class II types were obtained from metadata supplied by the sample provider rather than from assay-based typing. Overall results and qualifications from the work: Clinical and demographic metadata were provided uncurated, with the amount varying by source and participant.

For this clone: There is no known antigen for this receptor. Qualities for individual bases were not recorded, and no much larger clone is one base off.

Taken from the germline V gene, the CDR1 and CDR2 loops are SQVTM and ANQGSEA. The germline V and J ends show losses of 6 bases and 4 bases respectively, and no gene match explains 7 bases of the junction. The CDR3 runs 14 residues from the cysteine to the phenylalanine. Only the CDR3 region is kept as DNA, spanning 42 bases read in frame from base 1. TCRbeta CDR3 regions were amplified from genomic DNA using the immunoSEQ Assay, a bias-controlled multiplex PCR. In the source study's methods: Nucleated cell counts per sample were estimated from amplification of reference gene primers within the assay. Sequence reads were collapsed and filtered to measure the absolute abundance of every unique TCRbeta CDR3 rearrangement. Productive Simpson clonality was computed per sample as the square root of Simpson's diversity index over productive rearrangements. TCRdb mirrors the immuneACCESS table, restricted to in-frame sequences. Some clones are absent from its copies; in checked studies, under half trace to an unresolved V gene, and the reason for the others is unknown. D and trimming were read from the DNA, whereas the V and J calls and clone size are those reported in that table. The sample profile shows almost 350,000 clones; 88% of them were found once. The top ten constitute approximately 1% of the sample.

Participants in the prospective study were aged roughly 18 to 100 years, lived in some 24 United States geographic areas, and enrolled through a virtual design. Cohort assignment in the prospective study relied on participant-reported clinical history from a screening survey and a study questionnaire. Exposed participants had been in contact, within 2 weeks of entering the study, with a person who had a PCR-confirmed or clinician-diagnosed case of COVID-19. Mobile phlebotomists in the prospective study collected whole blood, serum and a nasopharyngeal or oropharyngeal swab from every participant. Additional blood draws and questionnaires over an approximately two-month period could optionally be provided by prospective study participants. Blood samples from the prospective study were shipped frozen or at room temperature prior to DNA extraction.

The sequenced sample consisted of PBMCs or T cells enriched from blood (not recorded which). The chain is assembled from TRBV29-1 and TRBJ2-2, and TRBD1 aligns with 8 junction nucleotides. The TCR sequence derives from a woman aged 25 to 39 who had been exposed to COVID-19. The CDR3 has the sequence CSVRQGSTTGELFF. Here is the DNA: TGCAGCGTCCGACAGGGGTCCACCACCGGGGAGCTGTTTTTT.